Following are 26 T cell receptor beta chains from one sample sequenced in a study of blood T cell repertoires in COVID-19. Sequenced by immunoSEQ multiplex PCR; TCRdb stores in-frame clones only, minus some. The sample consists of about 140,000 clones, 75% to 85% of them appearing once. Material for sequencing was peripheral blood. These receptors all come from a woman aged 80 or older with active or convalescent COVID-19.

The rearrangement links TRBV2 to TRBJ1-2; D may be TRBD1 (6 bases). V was pared by 7 bases and J by 0 bases, with 15 bases between. The CDR3 covers 15 residues. Germline V gene lookup returns CDR1 SNHLY and CDR2 FYNNEI. The CDR3 loop is CASIKDRHPNYGYTF. CDR3 DNA: TGTGCCAGCATCAAAGACAGGCACCCTAACTATGGCTACACCTTC.

V usage is TRBV7-9 and J usage is TRBJ1-6; D not resolved. V was shortened by 3 bases and J by 6 bases, with 3 bases between the two germline ends. The CDR3 runs to 12 residues. Germline CDR1 is SEHNR and CDR2 is FQNEAQ (reference sequence). CDR3 in DNA: TGTGCCAGCAGCTTCAGTAATTCACCCCTCCACTTT. It encodes CASSFSNSPLHF.

The chain has TRBV5-6 and TRBJ1-2; 7 bases match TRBD1. Germline CDR1 and CDR2: SGHDT and YYEEEE. J gave up 0 bases and V 3 bases, and 5 bases lay outside the gene matches. The CDR3 runs 15 residues. The CDR3: CASSSRGTANYGYTF. CDR3 coding DNA: TGTGCCAGCAGCTCCAGGGGGACAGCTAACTATGGCTACACCTTC.

The V and J genes are TRBV7-9 and TRBJ1-6, with 7 positions matching TRBD1. Germline values: CDR1 SEHNR, CDR2 FQNEAQ (reference sequence). Germline trimming cut 2 bases from V and 6 bases from J; bases unmatched to any gene: 4. The CDR3 extends over 15 amino acids. The CDR3 DNA follows: TGTGCCAGCAGCTTACTAGGACAGGCTAATTCACCCCTCCACTTT. Its protein product is CASSLLGQANSPLHF. Looking up the rest from reference TRBV7-9 and TRBJ1-6 gives the full variable domain: DTGVSQNPRHKITKRGQNVTFRCDPISEHNRLYWYRQTLGQGPEFLTYFQNEAQLEKSRLLSDRFSAERPKGSFSTLEIQRTEQGDSAMYLCASSLLGQANSPLHFGNGTRLTVT.

The chain couples TRBV19 to TRBJ1-5; D is unclear. V was trimmed by 1 base and J by 2 bases, leaving 9 bases between them. CDR3 length: 15 residues. Germline values: CDR1 LNHDA, CDR2 SQIVND (reference sequence). CDR3 residues: CASSIAGSGNQPQHF. Written as DNA, the CDR3 is TGTGCCAGTAGTATAGCGGGGTCCGGCAATCAGCCCCAGCATTTT.

This clone was detected only a few times. The rearrangement uses TRBV9 and TRBJ1-1; D might be TRBD1 (6 bases). CDR3 size: 13 residues. Germline assignment: CDR1 SGDLS and CDR2 YYNGEE. V lost 4 bases and J 7 bases, leaving 14 bases between the germline ends. CDR3 in DNA: TGTGCCAGCAGCCCCCAGGGGCGCGATGAAGCTTTCTTT. Protein product: CASSPQGRDEAFF.

In nucleotides, the CDR3 is TGTGCCAGCACGAGGACAGGGGTGAATGAAAAACTGTTTTTT. Its protein product is CASTRTGVNEKLFF. The V call is TRBV18, the J call TRBJ1-4; 9 bases match TRBD1. The CDR3 extends over 14 amino acids. V gave up 8 bases and J gave up 5 bases; unmatched junction bases: 6. Germline CDR1 reads KGHSH; CDR2 reads LQKENI.

The chain is built from TRBV3-1 (or the pseudogene TRBV3-2) and TRBJ1-3; perhaps TRBD1 as D (5 bases). The V end was cut by 4 bases, the J end by 1 base, with 8 bases between. This CDR3 contains 14 residues. CDR1 is LGHDT and CDR2 is YNNKEL in the germline V gene (reference sequence). CDR3 nucleotides: TGTGCCAGCAGCCCTACAGGTTCTGGAAACACCATATATTTT. Amino acid sequence: CASSPTGSGNTIYF.

This chain joins TRBV5-6 and TRBJ1-4, with 7 bases that match TRBD1. The germline CDR1 and CDR2 sequences are SGHDT and YYEEEE. CDR3 size: 16 residues. V lost 7 bases and J lost 3; bases outside the gene matches: 12. This CDR3 reads CASGDRSVASNEKLFF. The CDR3 DNA sequence: TGTGCCAGCGGGGACAGAAGTGTTGCATCTAATGAAAAACTGTTTTTT.

The chain employs TRBV4-1 and TRBJ2-1; 11 nucleotides line up with TRBD2. V was clipped by 3 bases and J by 5 bases; unmatched bases: 6. The CDR3 runs to 16 residues. CDR1 and CDR2 (germline): MGHRA, YSYEKL. CDR3 bases: TGCGCCAGCAGCCATGCCGGGACTAGCGGAAACAATGAGCAGTTCTTC. This sequence encodes CASSHAGTSGNNEQFF.

The V and J genes are TRBV20-1 and TRBJ1-5; D uncertain. Germline-derived CDR1 and CDR2 are DFQATT and SNEGSKA (reference sequence). The CDR3 loop spans 13 amino acids. Trimming removed 6 bases at V and 0 bases at J, with 9 bases between. CDR3 region: CSASRGSNQPQHF. Written as DNA, the CDR3 is TGCAGTGCAAGTCGGGGTAGCAATCAGCCCCAGCATTTT.

The CDR3 loop is CASSRSGAFTDTQYF. CDR3 nucleotides: TGCGCCAGCAGCCGCAGCGGGGCGTTCACAGATACGCAGTATTTT. This rearrangement joins TRBV5-1 to TRBJ2-3; 7 nucleotides align to TRBD2. The CDR3 contains 15 residues. J was trimmed by 2 bases and V by 4 bases; bases with no gene match: 7. Germline V gives CDR1 SGHRS, CDR2 YFSETQ.

This clone has more than one count but fewer than ten. The V and J genes are TRBV18 and TRBJ2-3; a weak D match, TRBD1 (6 bases). The CDR3 is made up of 14 amino acids. The V end lost 2 bases, the J end lost 4 bases, and 10 bases lay between the germline ends. Germline loops: CDR1 KGHSH, CDR2 LQKENI. Here the CDR3 DNA reads TGTGCCAGCTCACCAGGGGGCTTCGCAGATACGCAGTATTTT. This translates into CASSPGGFADTQYF.

V is TRBV12-3 or TRBV12-4 and J is TRBJ2-5, with 10 bases identical to TRBD2. Losses at the gene ends were 9 bases for V and 4 bases for J; bases not matched to a gene: 5. The CDR3 contains 13 residues. CDR3 region: CASSGGLVETQYF. CDR3 DNA sequence: TGTGCCAGTAGCGGGGGGCTGGTAGAGACCCAGTACTTC.

The gene calls are TRBV7-9 and TRBJ1-5, with 9 bases that match TRBD1. The CDR3 is 20 residues long. CDR1 SEHNR and CDR2 FQNEAQ come from the germline V gene (reference sequence). Trimming cost V 5 bases and J 4 bases; bases outside gene matches: 21. The CDR3 bases are TGTGCCAGCAGCACAAAGGTGGGACAGGGCCCATCCATGAGTAATCAGCCCCAGCATTTT. The encoded protein is CASSTKVGQGPSMSNQPQHF.

The chain recombines TRBV6-5 with TRBJ1-1; tentative D call: TRBD1 (5 bases). Looked up from germline, CDR1 is MNHEY and CDR2 is SVGAGI. There are 12 residues in the CDR3. The ends were cut back, 5 bases at V and 5 bases at J, with 9 bases in the middle. The CDR3 bases are TGTGCCAGCAGTCGGGAGGGGACTGAAGCTTTCTTT. Protein sequence: CASSREGTEAFF.

This clone was counted once. V and J are TRBV15 and TRBJ2-7, with TRBD2 matching 9 bases. Germline V gene sequence: CDR1 LNHNV, CDR2 YYDKDF (reference sequence). Trimming took 4 bases from V and 4 from J; bases not matched to a gene: 8. The CDR3 runs 15 residues. CDR3 loop: CATSMRAGGPYEQYF. CDR3 DNA: TGTGCCACCAGCATGAGGGCGGGGGGGCCGTACGAGCAGTACTTC.

The chain is built from TRBV19 and TRBJ1-3; 7 positions agree with TRBD1. The CDR3 contains 15 residues. V gave up 5 bases and J gave up 0 bases; unmatched junction bases: 4. Germline assignment: CDR1 LNHDA and CDR2 SQIVND (reference sequence). The CDR3 loop is CASSLDRFSGNTIYF. CDR3 coding DNA: TGTGCCAGTAGTTTGGACAGGTTCTCTGGAAACACCATATATTTT. The variable domain in full, with the rest retrieved from reference TRBV19 and TRBJ1-3, is DGGITQSPKYLFRKEGQNVTLSCEQNLNHDAMYWYRQDPGQGLRLIYYSQIVNDFQKGDIAEGYSVSREKKESFPLTVTSAQKNPTAFYLCASSLDRFSGNTIYFGEGSWLTVV.

This chain connects TRBV5-1 to TRBJ2-1, with 11 bases fitting TRBD2. With V trimmed by 0 bases and J by 0 bases, 5 bases remained unmatched. Germline CDR1 SGHRS, CDR2 YFSETQ. The CDR3 contains 18 residues. CDR3 in DNA: TGCGCCAGCAGCTTGGGGTCTAGCGGGGGGTACTCCTACAATGAGCAGTTCTTC. It translates to CASSLGSSGGYSYNEQFF.

V usage is TRBV6-6 and J usage is TRBJ1-2; D remains unclear. The V and J ends lost 5 bases and 6 bases respectively, with 16 bases between them. Germline V gene lookup returns CDR1 MNHNY and CDR2 SVGAGI (reference sequence). The length of the CDR3 is 14 residues. CDR3 loop: CASSQQSSQDGYTF. The CDR3 DNA is TGTGCCAGCAGTCAGCAGAGTTCCCAGGATGGCTACACCTTC.

V and J are TRBV5-1 and TRBJ1-1; D perhaps matches TRBD1 (6 bases). Trimming stripped 5 bases from V and 0 bases from J, with 14 bases between. The CDR3 is 15 residues long. In germline, CDR1 is SGHRS, CDR2 YFSETQ. The CDR3: CASRTNAGVNTEAFF. CDR3 coding DNA: TGCGCCAGCAGGACAAATGCAGGGGTGAACACTGAAGCTTTCTTT.

The V and J genes are TRBV5-1 and TRBJ1-4; 8 nucleotides line up with TRBD1. Germline CDR1 is SGHRS and CDR2 is YFSETQ. Trimming took 4 bases from V and 4 from J; bases not matched to a gene: 6. This CDR3 comprises 15 residues. The CDR3 here is CASSNRQGINEKLFF. CDR3 nucleotide sequence: TGCGCCAGCAGCAATCGACAGGGGATTAATGAAAAACTGTTTTTT. Full variable domain (rest looked up from reference TRBV5-1 and TRBJ1-4): KAGVTQTPRYLIKTRGQQVTLSCSPISGHRSVSWYQQTPGQGLQFLFEYFSETQRNKGNFPGRFSGRQFSNSRSEMNVSTLELGDSALYLCASSNRQGINEKLFFGSGTQLSVL.

The chain couples TRBV7-9 to TRBJ2-3, with a tentative D call TRBD2 (6 bases). Germline lookup yields CDR1 SEHNR and CDR2 FQNEAQ (reference sequence). V was pared by 5 bases and J by 0 bases, with 18 bases between. The CDR3 extends over 17 amino acids. The CDR3 DNA sequence: TGTGCCAGCAGCCCTCCCCGTCGAGGGACTAGCACAGATACGCAGTATTTT. This sequence encodes CASSPPRRGTSTDTQYF.

The CDR3 protein is CATSARGEGGMNTEAFF. The CDR3 bases are TGTGCCACCAGTGCCCGAGGGGAGGGCGGGATGAACACTGAAGCTTTCTTT. V gene TRBV24-1 combines with J gene TRBJ1-1; D perhaps matches TRBD1 (5 bases). CDR3 size: 17 residues. Germline V gives CDR1 KGHDR, CDR2 SFDVKD. V was trimmed by 5 bases and J by 0 bases, leaving 18 bases between them.

The rearrangement uses TRBV7-8 and TRBJ1-6; tentatively, D is TRBD1 (5 bases). Trimming left V 5 bases short and J 12 bases short, with 17 bases between. The CDR3 is 14 amino acids. Germline lookup yields CDR1 SGHVS and CDR2 FQNEAQ. The DNA for the CDR3 is TGTGCCAGCAGCCCAATGACGGGGGGGGTACCCCTCCACTTT. This sequence encodes CASSPMTGGVPLHF.

The V and J genes are TRBV4-3 and TRBJ2-3, with TRBD2 matching 14 bases. V dropped 1 base and J dropped 7; count of bases not matched to a gene: 10. Germline V gene data show CDR1 as LGHNA and CDR2 as YSLEER. The CDR3 loop spans 18 amino acids. In DNA form, the CDR3 reads TGCGCCAGCAGCCAAGCGACTAGCGGGGGGGCGGCAAGTTATACGCAGTATTTT. Amino acid sequence: CASSQATSGGAASYTQYF.